The clone carrying this T cell receptor (beta chain) was seen a few times. Its antigen is not known. Into CD45RA+ naive and CD45RA-negative memory subsets, the CD4+ cells were split. The sample comes from a study of shared clonotypes between healthy human individuals. Study findings and constraints: Larger estimated richness was generally recorded for naive subsets relative to memory subsets.

V lost 2 bases to trimming and J lost 2 bases, with 9 bases between them. This CDR3 contains 15 residues. The germline gives CDR1 MNHEY, CDR2 SVGAGI. Profiled with immunoSEQ multiplex PCR; TCRdb holds only in-frame clones, not every one. The sample includes 950,000 to 1,100,000 clones, around 74% of them seen just once. The receptor was derived from a man younger than 35 in good health. This sequence joins TRBV6-5 and TRBJ1-4; D is unclear. Sequencing was done on a sample of memory CD4+ T cells sorted from blood. Regarding subset: CD45RA-negative fraction. The CDR3 loop is CASSYNLWTNEKLFF. The CDR3 DNA is TGTGCCAGCAGTTACAATTTATGGACTAATGAAAAACTGTTTTTT.